This TCR beta chain appears in the sequencing data of a study of shared clonotypes between healthy human individuals. At the level of the study: Per donor, three plates held CD4 naive cells, three held CD4 memory, two held CD8 naive and one held CD8 memory. Regarding the study as a whole: Generally, estimated richness proved larger in naive subsets than it did in memory subsets. Some naive CD4 clonotypes, roughly 5%, turned up in common across a handful of donors.

Several immunoSEQ plates received, in even portions, the genomic DNA of each subset. The protocol was immunoSEQ multiplex PCR, while the TCRdb copy is restricted to in-frame clones and leaves out a portion. The data show roughly 1,600,000 clones, about 98.5% seen once. In the case of this clone: The antigen remains unidentified.

The V end lost 5 bases, the J end lost 2 bases, and 18 bases lay between the germline ends. Per germline, CDR1 MNHEY and CDR2 SMNVEV (reference sequence). This CDR3 is built from 17 residues. The origin of this receptor is a man younger than 45 in good health. J is TRBJ1-4 and V is TRBV27, with a weak D call TRBD1 (6 bases). Sequenced input: naive CD4+ T cells sorted from blood. Stated subset: CD45RA+ positively selected. In DNA, the CDR3 is TGTGCCAGCAGTCCCCTGAGGGGGGTCCGGACTAATGAAAAACTGTTTTTT. Protein: CASSPLRGVRTNEKLFF.